This T cell receptor beta chain is from a study of T cells in Graves' hyperthyroidism and ophthalmopathy. Study-level results: Most clonotypes expanded in the thyroid (above 0.001) were also present in blood.

V dropped 6 bases and J dropped 7; count of bases not matched to a gene: 9. The CDR3 contains 15 residues. What was amplified from RNA transcripts were TCR beta CDR3 regions. The primer set for the first-round RT-PCR of the TCR CDR3 was HTBI. One entry per CDR3 protein results from TCRdb running MiXCR on the multiplex PCR reads. The data show 200,000 to 250,000 distinct CDR3 sequences, with over 15% seen just once and approximately 50% held by the top ten. This clonotype was picked up a small number of times. As yet, its antigen is unknown. Clinical symptoms, serum thyroxine and TRAb, thyroid ultrasound and orbital computed tomography were used for the diagnoses.

The J gene is TRBJ2-4, the V gene TRBV12-3 or TRBV12-4; 10 bases are a match to TRBD1. The sample consisted of blood. This TCR was recovered from a man aged 45-60 years with Graves' hyperthyroidism. The CDR3 DNA is TGTGCCAGCAGGCCTCTTGGACAGGGGGGGAACATTCAGTACTTC. Protein sequence: CASRPLGQGGNIQYF.